This T cell receptor beta chain is from a study of blood T cell repertoires in COVID-19. For the study at large: Whether acute or convalescent, the COVID-19 samples came from the United States, Italy and Spain. T cells, B-cell-depleted T cells, or PBMCs supplied cDNA or gDNA.

Sequencing used immunoSEQ multiplex PCR; TCRdb keeps in-frame clones, though not all of them. The sample includes roughly 460,000 clones, around nine tenths of them seen just once. This clone was seen a few times. In germline, CDR1 is SGHRS, CDR2 YFSETQ. Trimming shortened V by 0 bases and J by 3 bases, and 15 bases separated the two germline ends. This CDR3 has 16 amino acids. This receptor was taken from a man aged 18 to 35 with COVID-19, enrolled during active disease. The chain is built from TRBV5-1 and TRBJ1-2, with D maybe TRBD1 (6 bases). The sequencing input was peripheral blood. The CDR3 loop reads CASSLVPQTGHYGYTF. CDR3 DNA sequence: TGCGCCAGCAGCTTGGTTCCTCAGACAGGACACTATGGCTACACCTTC. The complete variable domain, with remaining parts taken from reference TRBV5-1 and TRBJ1-2, reads KAGVTQTPRYLIKTRGQQVTLSCSPISGHRSVSWYQQTPGQGLQFLFEYFSETQRNKGNFPGRFSGRQFSNSRSEMNVSTLELGDSALYLCASSLVPQTGHYGYTFGSGTRLTVV.